The entry below describes one T cell receptor beta chain. No antigen is known for it. RNA transcripts provided the source from which TCR beta CDR3 regions were amplified. Researchers ran a first-round RT-PCR on the TCR CDR3 using the HTBI primer set. TCRdb analysed the multiplex PCR reads with MiXCR anew, one entry per CDR3 protein. The repertoire holds 500,000 to 550,000 distinct CDR3 sequences, with 20% as singletons. This sample is part of a study of T cells in Graves' hyperthyroidism and ophthalmopathy. About the research overall: The blood sample was taken at first diagnosis, before treatment began.

Points from the study as a whole: Before onset, by a median of approximately 6.2 months, the model predicted ophthalmopathy. Most expanded thyroid clonotypes above 0.001 recurred in blood.

Germline CDR1 is MDHEN and CDR2 is SYDVKM. The V end lost 6 bases, the J end lost 3 bases, and 14 bases lay between the germline ends. This CDR3 is 15 amino acids long. This sequence was found in a man aged 35-49 years with Graves' ophthalmopathy. Source material: blood. The rearrangement links TRBV28 to TRBJ1-4; D gene unclear. CDR3 nucleotides: TGTGCCAGCAGGGTCCCTCAGAGGGCTAATGAAAAACTGTTTTTT. It specifies CASRVPQRANEKLFF.